Shown below are 26 T cell receptor beta chains from a single sample sequenced in a study of blood T cell repertoires in COVID-19. Sequencing was performed with immunoSEQ multiplex PCR; in TCRdb, only in-frame clones are kept and a portion is missing. Of approximately 360,000 clones listed, roughly 86% are singletons. The sample consisted of PBMCs or T cells enriched from blood (not recorded which). Receptors originate from a man aged 35 to 55 in a cohort exposed to, infected with or recovered from COVID-19 (not recorded which).

V is TRBV3-1 (or the pseudogene TRBV3-2) and J is TRBJ2-5; the match to TRBD2 covers 14 bases. Unmatched junction bases numbered 6, after V lost 4 bases and J lost 5 bases. Germline-derived CDR1 and CDR2 are LGHDT and YNNKEL (reference sequence). CDR3 length: 16 residues. CDR3: CASSPGLAGGRETQYF. The CDR3 nucleotides are TGTGCCAGCAGCCCAGGACTAGCGGGAGGAAGGGAGACCCAGTACTTC.

The rearrangement joins TRBV3-1 (or the pseudogene TRBV3-2) to TRBJ2-3; D is unresolved. The germline V gene has CDR1 LGHDT and CDR2 YNNKEL (reference sequence). The CDR3 contains 17 residues. The V end lost 2 bases, the J end lost 0 bases, and 15 bases lay between the germline ends. The CDR3 sequence: CASSQQPPATSTDTQYF. CDR3 bases: TGTGCCAGCAGCCAACAACCCCCAGCGACTAGCACAGATACGCAGTATTTT.

The rearrangement uses TRBV30 and TRBJ1-1; no definite D call. The germline V gene has CDR1 GTSNPN and CDR2 SVGIG (reference sequence). This CDR3 comprises 11 residues. V lost 2 bases to trimming and J lost 10 bases, with 11 bases between them. In nucleotides, the CDR3 is TGTGCCTGGAGTAGCGGGATTTTAGCTTTCTTT. Translating it yields CAWSSGILAFF.

The chain combines TRBV10-3 with TRBJ1-1, with D hard to call. Germline V gives CDR1 ENHRY, CDR2 SYGVKD. Trimming removed 6 bases at V and 7 bases at J, with 21 bases between. CDR3 size: 15 residues. This chain's CDR3 is CAISLGDGLTIEAFF. Written as DNA, the CDR3 is TGTGCCATCAGCCTCGGGGATGGATTAACAATTGAAGCTTTCTTT.

The chain employs TRBV5-4 and TRBJ2-5; 7 bases fit TRBD2. Trimming took 0 bases from V and 3 from J; bases not matched to a gene: 8. The CDR3 runs to 16 residues. The germline gives CDR1 SGHNT, CDR2 YYREEE (reference sequence). The CDR3 loop reads CASSLDPSGVEETQYF. As DNA, the CDR3 is TGTGCCAGCAGCTTGGACCCCAGCGGGGTCGAAGAGACCCAGTACTTC.

The chain joins TRBV5-1 to TRBJ1-4, with D unclear. The germline V gene encodes CDR1 SGHRS and CDR2 YFSETQ. This CDR3 has 16 residues. Trimming pared 4 bases from V and 6 bases from J, leaving 19 bases between. CDR3 sequence: CASSPAGRSRDEKLFF. The CDR3 region has the DNA TGCGCCAGCAGCCCGGCCGGCCGAAGTCGGGATGAAAAACTGTTTTTT.

The chain employs TRBV27 and TRBJ2-3, with 7 bases matching TRBD1. Germline assignment: CDR1 MNHEY and CDR2 SMNVEV (reference sequence). The CDR3 contains 17 residues. The ends lost 6 bases at V and 0 bases at J; junction bases unmatched: 12. Here the CDR3 reads CASSKKTGVISTDTQYF. In DNA form, the CDR3 reads TGTGCCAGCAGCAAAAAAACAGGGGTTATTAGCACAGATACGCAGTATTTT.

This clone was picked up one time. V usage is TRBV5-1 and J usage is TRBJ2-1, with 9 bases lining up with TRBD2. This CDR3 spans 15 amino acids. The junction had 9 bases not matched to a gene; V was cut back by 4 bases and J by 7 bases. Germline CDR1 reads SGHRS; CDR2 reads YFSETQ. CDR3 in DNA: TGCGCCAGCAGCCGTGGAGGTAGCGGGAGAAATGAGCAGTTCTTC. Translating it yields CASSRGGSGRNEQFF.

The CDR3: CASSPGQNQETQYF. CDR3 sequence (DNA): TGTGCCAGCTCACCCGGACAGAACCAAGAGACCCAGTACTTC. The chain couples TRBV18 to TRBJ2-5; the D gene is possibly TRBD1 (6 bases). The CDR3 extends over 14 amino acids. The germline V gene encodes CDR1 KGHSH and CDR2 LQKENI. Trimming removed 3 bases from V and 0 bases from J, with 8 bases in between.

The chain employs TRBV2 and TRBJ1-4; 8 bases align to TRBD1. The CDR3 is made up of 15 amino acids. Trimming cost V 6 bases and J 8 bases; bases outside gene matches: 11. Per the germline V gene, CDR1 is SNHLY and CDR2 is FYNNEI. CDR3 nucleotides: TGTGCCAGCAGCTCCGACAGGGGTAGAGCCGAAAAACTGTTTTTT. This encodes CASSSDRGRAEKLFF.

The rearrangement uses TRBV19 and TRBJ2-5, with 11 positions matching TRBD2. Germline CDR1 reads LNHDA; CDR2 reads SQIVND (reference sequence). The CDR3 has 16 amino acids. V lost 5 bases and J lost 1; bases outside the gene matches: 6. The CDR3 DNA reads as TGTGCCAGTAGTGACACCGGGACTAGCGGCCAAGAGACCCAGTACTTC. The encoded protein is CASSDTGTSGQETQYF.

The V gene is TRBV2, the J gene TRBJ2-6, with a tentative D call TRBD1 (5 bases). CDR3 length equals 18 residues. The germline CDR1 and CDR2 sequences are SNHLY and FYNNEI. V was shortened by 2 bases and J by 1 base, with 15 bases between the two germline ends. CDR3 coding DNA: TGTGCCAGCAGTGAATTGGTCCGGACACTGTCTGGGGCCAACGTCCTGACTTTC. The encoded protein is CASSELVRTLSGANVLTF. The whole variable domain, remainder taken from reference TRBV2 and TRBJ2-6, is EPEVTQTPSHQVTQMGQEVILRCVPISNHLYFYWYRQILGQKVEFLVSFYNNEISEKSEIFDDQFSVERPDGSNFTLKIRSTKLEDSAMYFCASSELVRTLSGANVLTFGAGSRLTVL.

This chain connects TRBV13 to TRBJ2-4; D is possibly TRBD1 (6 bases). V was trimmed by 5 bases and J by 1 base, leaving 9 bases between them. The CDR3 extends over 14 amino acids. In germline, CDR1 is PRHDT, CDR2 FYEKMQ (reference sequence). DNA of the CDR3: TGTGCCAGCAGCGTCCAGGGGGCCAAAAACATTCAGTACTTC. This codes for CASSVQGAKNIQYF.

Concerning this clone: At one boundary the junction diverges from the germline segment, which might be a read error. The V call is TRBV6-1, the J call TRBJ2-1; 10 bases are a match to TRBD2. The germline gives CDR1 MNHNS, CDR2 SASEGT. The CDR3 is made up of 13 amino acids. The CDR3 DNA follows: TGTGCCAGCAGTGAAAGTGGGGGACTAGCGAGAATCTTC. Its translation: CASSESGGLARIF.

The rearrangement joins TRBV6-5 to TRBJ1-6, with 8 bases that match TRBD1. Per germline, CDR1 MNHEY and CDR2 SVGAGI. The V segment lost 4 bases and the J segment 9 bases; nucleotides outside the gene matches: 2. The CDR3 contains 13 residues. In DNA form, the CDR3 reads TGTGCCAGCAGTTCGGACAGGGTTTCACCCCTCCACTTT. Translated, it gives CASSSDRVSPLHF.

The genes are TRBV5-1 and TRBJ2-1; TRBD2 matches at 10 bases. V was pared by 5 bases and J by 3 bases, with 5 bases of the junction left unmatched. The germline V gene has CDR1 SGHRS and CDR2 YFSETQ. CDR3 length: 15 amino acids. DNA of the CDR3: TGCGCCAGCAGGCTAGCGGGAGATGGCTACAATGAGCAGTTCTTC. It encodes CASRLAGDGYNEQFF.

This clone was seen only a few times. This sequence joins TRBV28 and TRBJ1-1; D is unresolved. The ends were cut back, 6 bases at V and 0 bases at J, with 14 bases in the middle. CDR3 size: 15 residues. Germline V gene data show CDR1 as MDHEN and CDR2 as SYDVKM. In DNA, the CDR3 is TGTGCCAGCAGCTCGGACGGGAGCCTGAACACTGAAGCTTTCTTT. It specifies CASSSDGSLNTEAFF.

The chain joins TRBV9 to TRBJ1-5, with D maybe TRBD1 (6 bases). The CDR3 is 14 amino acids. Trimming pared 2 bases from V and 2 bases from J, leaving 8 bases between. CDR1 SGDLS and CDR2 YYNGEE come from the germline V gene. CDR3 DNA: TGTGCCAGCAGCGTGTCAGGGGGCAATCAGCCCCAGCATTTT. It codes for CASSVSGGNQPQHF.

This clone was found once. V and J are TRBV6-5 and TRBJ2-7; TRBD1 matches at 8 bases. The germline V gene encodes CDR1 MNHEY and CDR2 SVGAGI. Unmatched junction bases numbered 2, after V lost 4 bases and J lost 6 bases. This CDR3 has 12 amino acids. CDR3 amino acids: CASSSGGREQYF. The CDR3 DNA reads TGTGCCAGCAGTTCAGGGGGCCGCGAGCAGTACTTC.

This clone has only one observation. The J gene is TRBJ1-6, the V gene TRBV14, with 8 bases identical to TRBD1. V was pared by 1 base and J by 3 bases, with 2 bases of the junction left unmatched. The CDR3 is 16 residues long. CDR1 and CDR2 from the germline V gene are SGHDN and FVKESK. The CDR3 nucleotides read TGTGCCAGCAGCCAAGCTACAGGGGGCTATAATTCACCCCTCCACTTT. Protein sequence: CASSQATGGYNSPLHF.

The V and J genes are TRBV6-5 and TRBJ2-7, with TRBD2 as a possible D gene (6 bases). The CDR3 loop spans 15 amino acids. The germline V and J ends were trimmed by 2 bases and 5 bases, with 16 bases remaining between them. CDR1 and CDR2 (germline): MNHEY, SVGAGI. CDR3 loop: CASSYGGYRRDEQYF. In DNA, the CDR3 is TGTGCCAGCAGTTACGGGGGGTACAGGAGGGACGAGCAGTACTTC.

This clone was observed a single time. The chain uses TRBV5-1 and TRBJ1-1; 9 bases map to TRBD1. Germline CDR1 reads SGHRS; CDR2 reads YFSETQ. The CDR3 consists of 17 residues. Trimming removed 2 bases from V and 1 base from J; junction bases left unmatched: 9. The chain's CDR3 is CASSLVTGGEGNTEAFF. CDR3 nucleotides: TGCGCCAGCAGCTTAGTAACAGGGGGCGAAGGGAACACTGAAGCTTTCTTT.

As to this clone: Within the sample, other DNA sequences also encode this same CDR3. This sequence joins TRBV5-1 and TRBJ1-1, with D possibly TRBD1 on 6 matching bases. Trimming cost V 3 bases and J 1 base, with 10 bases left between them. CDR3 length equals 14 residues. CDR1 is SGHRS, CDR2 YFSETQ, per germline. CDR3 sequence (DNA): TGCGCCAGCAGCTCACAGGGCGGGAACACTGAAGCTTTCTTT. It codes for CASSSQGGNTEAFF. Based on the CDR3 plus reference TRBV5-1 and TRBJ1-1, the full variable domain is KAGVTQTPRYLIKTRGQQVTLSCSPISGHRSVSWYQQTPGQGLQFLFEYFSETQRNKGNFPGRFSGRQFSNSRSEMNVSTLELGDSALYLCASSSQGGNTEAFFGQGTRLTVV.

The chain has TRBV6-5 and TRBJ2-2; 10 nucleotides agree with TRBD1. The CDR3 extends over 13 amino acids. Germline V gene sequence: CDR1 MNHEY, CDR2 SVGAGI. The ends lost 10 bases at V and 6 bases at J; junction bases unmatched: 5. The CDR3 coding sequence is TGTGCCACCAGACAGGGGGCGTCCGGGGAGCTGTTTTTT. This gives the protein CATRQGASGELFF.

The chain recombines TRBV9 with TRBJ2-3, with a possible D match to TRBD2 (5 bases). Germline CDR1 reads SGDLS; CDR2 reads YYNGEE. Trimming took 1 base from V and 0 from J, leaving 12 bases between them. This CDR3 comprises 16 residues. CDR3 protein: CASSVSSGASTDTQYF. Here the CDR3 DNA reads TGTGCCAGCAGCGTATCCAGCGGAGCTAGCACAGATACGCAGTATTTT.

The chain uses TRBV28 and TRBJ2-4, with a weak D call TRBD1 (7 bases). Trimming took 4 bases from V and 8 from J, leaving 12 bases between them. This CDR3 has 13 residues. Germline assignment: CDR1 MDHEN and CDR2 SYDVKM. For the CDR3, the DNA is TGTGCCAGCAGTTCAGGGGGGAATGACATTCAGTACTTC. Protein product: CASSSGGNDIQYF. Full variable domain (rest looked up from reference TRBV28 and TRBJ2-4): DVKVTQSSRYLVKRTGEKVFLECVQDMDHENMFWYRQDPGLGLRLIYFSYDVKMKEKGDIPEGYSVSREKKERFSLILESASTNQTSMYLCASSSGGNDIQYFGAGTRLSVL.